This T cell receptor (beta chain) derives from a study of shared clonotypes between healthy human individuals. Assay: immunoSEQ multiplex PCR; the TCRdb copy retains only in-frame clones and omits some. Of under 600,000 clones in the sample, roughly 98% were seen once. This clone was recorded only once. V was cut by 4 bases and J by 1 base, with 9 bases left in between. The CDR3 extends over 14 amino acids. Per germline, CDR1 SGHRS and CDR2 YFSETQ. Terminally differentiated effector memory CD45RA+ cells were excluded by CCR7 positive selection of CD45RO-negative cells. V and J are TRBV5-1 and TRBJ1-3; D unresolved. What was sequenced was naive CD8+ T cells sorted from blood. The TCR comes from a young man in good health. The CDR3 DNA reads TGCGCCAGCAGCCTTGGGGAGTCTGGAAACACCATATATTTT. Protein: CASSLGESGNTIYF. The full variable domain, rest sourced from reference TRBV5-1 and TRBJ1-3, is KAGVTQTPRYLIKTRGQQVTLSCSPISGHRSVSWYQQTPGQGLQFLFEYFSETQRNKGNFPGRFSGRQFSNSRSEMNVSTLELGDSALYLCASSLGESGNTIYFGEGSWLTVV.